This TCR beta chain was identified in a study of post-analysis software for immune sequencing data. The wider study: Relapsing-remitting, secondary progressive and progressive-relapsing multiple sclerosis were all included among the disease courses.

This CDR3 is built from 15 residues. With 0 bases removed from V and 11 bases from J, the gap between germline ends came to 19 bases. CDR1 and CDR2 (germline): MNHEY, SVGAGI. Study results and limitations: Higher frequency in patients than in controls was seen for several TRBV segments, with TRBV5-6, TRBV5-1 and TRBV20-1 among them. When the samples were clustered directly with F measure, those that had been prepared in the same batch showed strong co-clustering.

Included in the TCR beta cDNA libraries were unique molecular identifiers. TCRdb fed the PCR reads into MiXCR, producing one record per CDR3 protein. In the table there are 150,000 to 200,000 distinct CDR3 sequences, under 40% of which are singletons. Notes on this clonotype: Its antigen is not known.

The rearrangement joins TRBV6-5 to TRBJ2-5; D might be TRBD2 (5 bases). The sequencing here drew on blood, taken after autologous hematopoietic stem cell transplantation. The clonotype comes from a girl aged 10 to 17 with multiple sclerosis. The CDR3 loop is CASSYSDASRDEQYF. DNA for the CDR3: TGTGCCAGCAGTTACTCGGACGCTAGCCGGGATGAGCAGTACTTC.